This TCR beta chain comes out of a study of blood T cell repertoires in COVID-19. Assay used: immunoSEQ multiplex PCR; TCRdb lists only in-frame clones, some missing. The table includes about 190,000 clones, roughly 90% detected once. This TCR was recovered from a man aged 45-65 years with acute or convalescent COVID-19. The sample taken for sequencing was peripheral blood.

The CDR3 DNA reads TGTGCCAGCAGCCGCGCGGACCTAGCGGGGGGGCGAGGTGGTGAGCAGTTCTTC. This codes for CASSRADLAGGRGGEQFF. V is TRBV3-1 (or the pseudogene TRBV3-2) and J is TRBJ2-1; TRBD2 aligns across 12 bases. The ends lost 4 bases at V and 9 bases at J; junction bases unmatched: 16. Germline values: CDR1 LGHDT, CDR2 YNNKEL (reference sequence). The length of the CDR3 is 18 residues.